The 26 T cell receptor beta chains given below trace back to one sample, sequenced in a study of OX40 agonist ivuxolimab in advanced cancers. TCRdb keeps only in-frame clones here, not all; method: immunoSEQ multiplex PCR. The table records around 40,000 clones, approximately 79% of them present only once. Sequenced material: CD4+ or CD8+ T cells sorted from blood, taken in a trial of the OX40 agonist ivuxolimab. The source of these receptors is an adult with an advanced solid tumor such as melanoma, head and neck, liver or kidney cancer.

The chain uses TRBV7-9 and TRBJ1-3, with TRBD1 identical over 8 bases. The germline CDR1 and CDR2 sequences are SEHNR and FQNEAQ (reference sequence). The CDR3 covers 16 residues. J lost 4 bases, V lost 5 bases, and 10 bases had no gene match. The CDR3 DNA sequence: TGTGCCAGCAGCACGCAGGGGGCAAGTTTCGGAAACACCATATATTTT. Translating it yields CASSTQGASFGNTIYF.

V and J are TRBV18 and TRBJ2-7; TRBD1 matches 7 bases. The germline gives CDR1 KGHSH, CDR2 LQKENI. The length of the CDR3 is 16 residues. The V and J ends lost 2 bases and 2 bases, in that order; junction bases with no gene match: 9. CDR3 bases: TGTGCCAGCTCACCAAATGTAAGGACAGGTACCTACGAGCAGTACTTC. This codes for CASSPNVRTGTYEQYF.

This chain connects TRBV5-5 to TRBJ2-5, with 14 bases identical to TRBD2. CDR3 length equals 16 residues. Germline values: CDR1 SGHKS, CDR2 YYEKEE (reference sequence). Trimming cost V 3 bases and J 4 bases; bases outside gene matches: 5. As DNA, the CDR3 is TGTGCCAGCAGCTCGCCGGGACTAGCGGGAGTAGAGACCCAGTACTTC. It is translated as CASSSPGLAGVETQYF.

The chain is built from TRBV6-6 and TRBJ1-1; 7 nucleotides align to TRBD1. The junction had 2 bases not matched to a gene; V was cut back by 5 bases and J by 5 bases. The CDR3 length is 12 residues. CDR1 MNHNY and CDR2 SVGAGI come from the germline V gene (reference sequence). CDR3 region: CASSEGATEAFF. CDR3 bases: TGTGCCAGCAGTGAGGGGGCGACTGAAGCTTTCTTT.

CDR3 bases: TGTGCCAGCAGCGCCCGGGACGGGACCTACGAGCAGTACTTC. Translating gives CASSARDGTYEQYF. The rearrangement links TRBV7-2 to TRBJ2-7; D possibly uses TRBD1 or TRBD2 (5 bases each). Trimming shortened V by 5 bases and J by 2 bases, and 13 bases separated the two germline ends. CDR1 is SGHTA, CDR2 FQGNSA, per germline. The CDR3 has 14 amino acids.

The chain uses TRBV15 and TRBJ2-3; TRBD1 is a possible D gene (6 bases). Germline V gene data show CDR1 as LNHNV and CDR2 as YYDKDF (reference sequence). This CDR3 is 16 amino acids long. V dropped 3 bases and J dropped 0 bases, with 13 bases sitting between them. CDR3 loop: CATSSRDTPSTDTQYF. The CDR3, as DNA: TGTGCCACCAGCAGTCGGGACACCCCTAGCACAGATACGCAGTATTTT.

The chain links TRBV6-6 to TRBJ2-2; D is perhaps TRBD1 (6 bases). Between the trimmed V and J ends, which lost 7 bases and 4 bases, there was a span of 7 bases. Germline V gene sequence: CDR1 MNHNY, CDR2 SVGAGI (reference sequence). The CDR3 spans 12 residues. The CDR3 here is CASNRVTGELFF. In DNA, the CDR3 is TGTGCCAGCAACAGGGTCACCGGGGAGCTGTTTTTT.

This clone was counted between two and nine times. The V call is TRBV19, the J call TRBJ1-2, with 7 bases that match TRBD1. Germline V lookup: CDR1 LNHDA, CDR2 SQIVND (reference sequence). This CDR3 contains 11 residues. V lost 7 bases, J lost 7 bases, and 3 bases stayed unmatched. This CDR3 reads CASTSGGGYTF. The DNA of the CDR3 is TGTGCCAGTACCTCAGGGGGTGGCTACACCTTC.

The chain is built from TRBV10-3 and TRBJ2-1; TRBD2 aligns across 9 bases. There are 16 residues in the CDR3. Looked up from germline, CDR1 is ENHRY and CDR2 is SYGVKD. Trimming at V came to 2 bases and at J to 3 bases, leaving 5 bases not matched to a gene. The CDR3 here is CAISERLAGYYNEQFF. The CDR3 DNA follows: TGTGCCATCAGTGAGAGGCTAGCGGGATACTACAATGAGCAGTTCTTC.

The sample holds a few counts of this clone. V is TRBV7-6 and J is TRBJ1-4; no clear D gene. Trimming removed 2 bases from V and 2 bases from J, with 15 bases in between. The CDR3 totals 17 residues. Germline V gives CDR1 SGHVS, CDR2 FNYEAQ. CDR3 DNA sequence: TGTGCCAGCAGCTTAACCCTCGGACCCGGCACTAATGAAAAACTGTTTTTT. This gives the protein CASSLTLGPGTNEKLFF. Full variable domain (remainder filled in from reference TRBV7-6 and TRBJ1-4): GAGVSQSPRYKVTKRGQDVALRCDPISGHVSLYWYRQALGQGPEFLTYFNYEAQQDKSGLPNDRFSAERPEGSISTLTIQRTEQRDSAMYRCASSLTLGPGTNEKLFFGSGTQLSVL.

V and J are TRBV27 and TRBJ2-1; maybe TRBD2 (5 bases). V shed 5 bases and J shed 7 bases, with 12 bases lying between them. This CDR3 region has 13 residues. The germline V gene encodes CDR1 MNHEY and CDR2 SMNVEV (reference sequence). The CDR3, as DNA: TGTGCCAGCAGTACCTGGACTGCTAATGAGCAGTTCTTC. This codes for CASSTWTANEQFF.

Regarding this clone: A junction boundary mismatches the germline segment, possibly from a read error. The rearrangement links TRBV29-1 to TRBJ1-2; 10 nucleotides line up with TRBD1. The germline V gene has CDR1 SQVTM and CDR2 ANQGSEA. CDR3 size: 13 residues. The CDR3 bases are TGCGGCGTTGGGGACAGGGGATATTATGGCTACACCTTC. Translating it yields CGVGDRGYYGYTF.

This chain links TRBV7-2 with TRBJ1-1, with unresolved D. Trimming cost V 3 bases and J 5 bases, with 4 bases left between them. Germline CDR1 SGHTA, CDR2 FQGNSA. The CDR3 consists of 11 residues. Here the CDR3 DNA reads TGTGCCAGCAGCTTTGGAACTGAAGCTTTCTTT. Its protein product is CASSFGTEAFF.

V gene TRBV25-1 combines with J gene TRBJ2-5; the match to TRBD2 covers 7 bases. The V gene's germline CDR1 is MGHDK and CDR2 SYGVNS. This CDR3 has 14 residues. The trim removed 1 base at V and 2 bases at J, leaving 1 base unmatched. CDR3 sequence: CASSELGGQETQYF. As DNA, the CDR3 is TGTGCCAGCAGTGAATTGGGGGGGCAAGAGACCCAGTACTTC.

This rearrangement joins TRBV11-2 to TRBJ2-3; D may be TRBD2 (6 bases). With 4 bases removed from V and 0 bases from J, the gap between germline ends came to 8 bases. This CDR3 has 14 amino acids. Germline values: CDR1 SGHAT, CDR2 FQNNGV. In DNA form, the CDR3 reads TGTGCCAGCAGCTCCGGGACTAGCACAGATACGCAGTATTTT. It yields the protein CASSSGTSTDTQYF.

The chain combines TRBV7-9 with TRBJ1-5; no firm D call. There are 13 residues in the CDR3. Germline lookup yields CDR1 SEHNR and CDR2 FQNEAQ (reference sequence). Trimming took off 6 bases at V and 6 bases at J, with 12 bases between the two ends. The DNA of the CDR3 is TGTGCCAGCAGTTATACCTATGGTCAGCCCCAGCATTTT. Protein sequence: CASSYTYGQPQHF.

The chain combines TRBV6-6 with TRBJ2-7; D is perhaps TRBD1 (6 bases). Germline V gene lookup returns CDR1 MNHNY and CDR2 SVGAGI (reference sequence). V lost 6 bases to trimming and J lost 2 bases, with 11 bases between them. The CDR3 is 13 amino acids. CDR3 in DNA: TGTGCCAGCAGAAGGGACAACACCTACGAGCAGTACTTC. This codes for CASRRDNTYEQYF.

The V gene is TRBV7-9, the J gene TRBJ2-7, with TRBD2 identical over 7 bases. The V gene end was trimmed by 2 bases and the J gene end by 4 bases; junction bases not matched to a gene: 5. The CDR3 extends over 14 amino acids. In germline, CDR1 is SEHNR, CDR2 FQNEAQ (reference sequence). The CDR3 spells CASSLTSVGYEQYF. The CDR3 DNA is TGTGCCAGCAGCTTAACTAGCGTTGGGTACGAGCAGTACTTC.

The chain is built from TRBV10-3 and TRBJ2-2; possibly TRBD1 or TRBD2 for D (5 bases each). V was clipped by 2 bases and J by 10 bases, with 17 bases between them. This CDR3 is 15 amino acids long. Germline CDR1 and CDR2: ENHRY and SYGVKD. Written as DNA, the CDR3 is TGTGCCATCAGTGAGAAGTGGGACGGAGGAACGGAGCTGTTTTTT. Amino acid sequence: CAISEKWDGGTELFF.

This chain joins TRBV10-3 and TRBJ2-1, with D tentatively TRBD2 (6 bases). Germline CDR1 ENHRY, CDR2 SYGVKD. Trimming stripped 0 bases from V and 9 bases from J, with 12 bases between. The CDR3 consists of 14 residues. The DNA for the CDR3 is TGTGCCATCAGTGAGTCTCGGGAGTCGCTTGAGCAGTTCTTC. This encodes CAISESRESLEQFF.

The genes are TRBV7-2 and TRBJ1-1; D may be TRBD1 (5 bases). Trimming removed 3 bases at V and 9 bases at J, with 11 bases between. Germline lookup yields CDR1 SGHTA and CDR2 FQGNSA. The length of the CDR3 is 12 residues. The CDR3 sequence is CASSLVDTKAFF. The CDR3 DNA is TGTGCCAGCAGCTTGGTGGACACCAAAGCTTTCTTT.

As regards this clone: Other DNA sequences of this sample code for an identical CDR3. This chain uses TRBV7-2 with TRBJ1-1; D ambiguous. V gave up 2 bases and J gave up 4 bases, with 8 bases separating them. The CDR3 runs to 13 residues. Germline V gene data show CDR1 as SGHTA and CDR2 as FQGNSA. The CDR3 is CASSLSGGTEAFF. The CDR3 bases are TGTGCCAGCAGCTTATCGGGCGGCACTGAAGCTTTCTTT.

This clone came up once. The gene calls are TRBV4-3 and TRBJ1-3, with TRBD1 matching over 7 bases. CDR1 is LGHNA, CDR2 YSLEER, per germline. The CDR3 loop spans 16 amino acids. The V gene end was trimmed by 0 bases and the J gene end by 1 base; junction bases not matched to a gene: 3. As DNA, the CDR3 is TGCGCCAGCAGCCAAGATGCAGGGGGATCTGGAAACACCATATATTTT. This encodes CASSQDAGGSGNTIYF.

This rearrangement joins TRBV14 to TRBJ2-6; TRBD1 matches 8 bases. Germline lookup yields CDR1 SGHDN and CDR2 FVKESK. The CDR3 is made up of 17 amino acids. Trimming removed 4 bases from V and 2 bases from J; junction bases left unmatched: 7. CDR3 DNA: TGTGCCAGCAGCCTAAACAGGGGGATCGCTGGGGCCAACGTCCTGACTTTC. Amino acids: CASSLNRGIAGANVLTF.

CDR3: CASSVDRGVGQYF. Written as DNA, the CDR3 is TGTGCCAGCAGCGTAGACAGGGGCGTGGGGCAGTACTTC. This sequence joins TRBV7-7 and TRBJ2-7; the match to TRBD1 covers 8 bases. The CDR3 covers 13 residues. V shed 5 bases and J 9 bases; nucleotides not matched to a gene: 9. Germline values: CDR1 SSHAT, CDR2 FNYEAQ (reference sequence).

This clone was observed a single time. The gene calls are TRBV5-1 and TRBJ2-5, with D possibly TRBD1 on 6 matching bases. V shed 4 bases and J shed 0 bases, with 13 bases lying between them. Germline V gene lookup returns CDR1 SGHRS and CDR2 YFSETQ. This CDR3 is built from 15 residues. CDR3 region: CASSRTTGNQETQYF. The CDR3 DNA sequence: TGCGCCAGCAGCCGGACCACAGGGAACCAAGAGACCCAGTACTTC.